This T cell receptor beta chain came from a study of tumor and adjacent non-tumor tissue in lung cancer (dated by TCRdb to the late 2010s). Context from the whole study: Of the cohort, roughly 12 patients had adenocarcinoma, 2 had squamous cell carcinoma and 1 had small cell lung cancer. The roughly 15 patients were aged about 31 to 80 years, included roughly ten men and 5 women, and had TNM stage I to III disease. In total, sequencing yielded 130,000,000 or so productive TCRbeta reads, which works out to an average of roughly 4.2 million reads per sample. Using bulk TCRbeta repertoires from some 14 lung cancer patients, the study set lung tumor tissue side by side with matched distant non-tumor lung tissue. Under 35 paired specimens, one tumor and one normal lung sample per patient, were profiled by TCRbeta CDR3 sequencing.

Libraries were prepared through multiplex PCR. Sequencer: Illumina HiSeq 2500. Following protocols modified from ARM-PCR, the researchers constructed TCRbeta libraries through three rounds of nested PCR with primers (Table S4). Before sequencing, PCR products in the 200-500 bp range were cut out of the gel and cleaned up using the QIAquick gel extraction kit. The original methods were these. Trimmomatic was used to clean the reads, FLASH was used to merge the reads into complete CDR3 sequences, and MiTCR was used to assign the reads to V(D)J germline segments. Clonal diversity was calculated as the inverse Simpson's index using VDJtools. In-frame sequences without a premature stop codon were defined as productive reads. The public reads were quality trimmed at Q25 with fastp and then assembled into clones with MiXCR by TCRdb, keeping productive beta chains. Under each unique CDR3 protein, matching rows form one entry showing the most common genes and DNA. TCRdb, rather than the study authors, made the V and J calls. The sample yields some 71,000 distinct CDR3 sequences; around 77% were counted once. Around 10% of the sample comes from the top ten.

Summary of the overall study and its limitations: Only around 16 patients were in the cohort, and the authors stated that larger samples and more detailed clinical data are needed. The sequencing platform is not named in the methods, and unique molecular identifiers are not mentioned. TCR diversity was significantly higher in younger patients, and higher tumor TCR diversity was associated with shorter overall and disease-free survival. The top 100 clones accounted for a significantly larger cumulative portion of the repertoire in normal lung than in tumor tissue. Tumor tissue showed significantly greater TCR diversity (inverse Simpson) than normal lung tissue (approximately 400 vs 170, P = 0.0075, Mann-Whitney U test). Because peripheral blood was not sequenced, blood TCRbeta repertoires in the lung cancer patients of the study were not examined.

RNA was isolated from bulk, unsorted tissue, and RNA quality was assessed with a NanoDrop ND-1000 and an Agilent 2100. All donors had newly diagnosed lung cancer, had not received prior chemotherapy, and were admitted for thoracic surgery in China between August and November 2014. Anyone who had undergone radiotherapy or chemotherapy before, or who had another cancer at the same time, was left out of the study. Pieces of surgical tissue measuring roughly 1-2.1 cm3 were kept in RNAlater solution and stored at -80 degrees C until use. Per the germline V gene (reference sequence), PRHDT is the CDR1 and FYEKMQ is the CDR2. Trimming takes 0 bases from V and 2 bases from J, and the germline ends sit 8 bases apart. Taken from cysteine to phenylalanine, the CDR3 has 15 residues. The read is trimmed to its CDR3 DNA, 45 bases read in frame from base 1. This clonotype was detected ten times or more. Its antigen remains unidentified. No base quality information exists; no much larger clone differs at one position.

The sequence came from a woman aged 35 to 49 with non-small cell lung cancer. The rearrangement joined TRBV13 to TRBJ2-1; the D gene is possibly TRBD1 or TRBD2, each agreeing over 5 bases. The specimen was lung tumor tissue. The CDR3 reads CASSLGGDAYNEQFF. The DNA sequence is TGTGCCAGCAGCTTAGGAGGGGACGCCTACAATGAGCAGTTCTTC.